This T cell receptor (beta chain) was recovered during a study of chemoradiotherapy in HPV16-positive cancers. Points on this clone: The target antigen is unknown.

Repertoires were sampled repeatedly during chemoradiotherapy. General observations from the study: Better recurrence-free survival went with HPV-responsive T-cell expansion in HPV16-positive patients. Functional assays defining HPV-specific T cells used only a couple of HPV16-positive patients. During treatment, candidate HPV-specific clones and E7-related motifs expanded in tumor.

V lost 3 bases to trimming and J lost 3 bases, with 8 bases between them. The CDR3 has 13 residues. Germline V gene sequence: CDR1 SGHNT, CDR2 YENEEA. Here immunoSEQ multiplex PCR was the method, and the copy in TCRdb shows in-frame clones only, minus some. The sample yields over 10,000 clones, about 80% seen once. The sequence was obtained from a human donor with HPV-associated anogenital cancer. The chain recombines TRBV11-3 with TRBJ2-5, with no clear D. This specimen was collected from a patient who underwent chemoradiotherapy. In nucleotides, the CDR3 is TGTGCCAGCAGCTTCCGTCAGGAAGAGACCCAGTACTTC. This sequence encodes CASSFRQEETQYF.